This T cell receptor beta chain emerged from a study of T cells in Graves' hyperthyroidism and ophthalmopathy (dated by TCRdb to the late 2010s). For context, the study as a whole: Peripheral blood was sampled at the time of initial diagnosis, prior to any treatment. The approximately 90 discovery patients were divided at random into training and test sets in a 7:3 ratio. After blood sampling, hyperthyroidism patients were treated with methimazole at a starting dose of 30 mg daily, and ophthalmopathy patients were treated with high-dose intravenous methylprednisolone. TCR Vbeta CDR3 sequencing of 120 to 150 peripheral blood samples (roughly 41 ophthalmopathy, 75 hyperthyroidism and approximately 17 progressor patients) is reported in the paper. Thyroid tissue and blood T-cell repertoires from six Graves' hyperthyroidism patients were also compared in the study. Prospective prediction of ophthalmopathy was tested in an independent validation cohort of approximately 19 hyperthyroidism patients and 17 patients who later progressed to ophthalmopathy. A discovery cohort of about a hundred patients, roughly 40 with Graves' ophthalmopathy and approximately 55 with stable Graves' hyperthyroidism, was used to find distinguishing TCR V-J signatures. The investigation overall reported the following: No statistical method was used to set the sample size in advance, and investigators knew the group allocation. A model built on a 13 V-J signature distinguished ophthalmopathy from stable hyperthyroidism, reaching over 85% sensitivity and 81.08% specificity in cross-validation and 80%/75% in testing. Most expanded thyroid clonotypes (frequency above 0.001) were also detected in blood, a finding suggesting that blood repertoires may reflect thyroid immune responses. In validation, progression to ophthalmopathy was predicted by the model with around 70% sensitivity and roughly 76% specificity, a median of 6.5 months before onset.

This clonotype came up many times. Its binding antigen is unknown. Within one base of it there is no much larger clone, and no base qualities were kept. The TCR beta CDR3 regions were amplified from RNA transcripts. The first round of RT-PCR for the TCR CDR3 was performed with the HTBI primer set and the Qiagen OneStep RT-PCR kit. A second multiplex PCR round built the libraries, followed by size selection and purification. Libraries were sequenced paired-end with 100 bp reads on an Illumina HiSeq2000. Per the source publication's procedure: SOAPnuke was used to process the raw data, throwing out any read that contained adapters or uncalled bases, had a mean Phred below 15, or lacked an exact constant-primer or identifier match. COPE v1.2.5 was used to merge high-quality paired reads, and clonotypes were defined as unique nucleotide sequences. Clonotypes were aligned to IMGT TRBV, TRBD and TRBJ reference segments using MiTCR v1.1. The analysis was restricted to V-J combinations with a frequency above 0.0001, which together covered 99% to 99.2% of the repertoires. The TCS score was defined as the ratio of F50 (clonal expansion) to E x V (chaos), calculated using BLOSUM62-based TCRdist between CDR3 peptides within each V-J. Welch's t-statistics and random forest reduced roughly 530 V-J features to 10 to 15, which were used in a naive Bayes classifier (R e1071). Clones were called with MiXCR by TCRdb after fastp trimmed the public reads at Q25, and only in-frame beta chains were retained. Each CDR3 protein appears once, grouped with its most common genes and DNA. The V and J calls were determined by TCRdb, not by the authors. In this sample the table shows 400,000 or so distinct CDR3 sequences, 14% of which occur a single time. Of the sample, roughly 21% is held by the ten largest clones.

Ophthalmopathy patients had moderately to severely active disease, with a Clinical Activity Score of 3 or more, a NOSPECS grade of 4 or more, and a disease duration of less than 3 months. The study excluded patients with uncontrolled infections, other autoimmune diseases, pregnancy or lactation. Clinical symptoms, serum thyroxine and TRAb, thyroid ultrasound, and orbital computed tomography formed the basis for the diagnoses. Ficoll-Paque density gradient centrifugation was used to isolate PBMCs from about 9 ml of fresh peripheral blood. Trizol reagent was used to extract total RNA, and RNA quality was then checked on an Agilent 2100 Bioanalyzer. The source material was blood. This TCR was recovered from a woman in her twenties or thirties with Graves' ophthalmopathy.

The DNA is as follows: TGTGCCAGCAGCCAGCGGGGACAGGGTCCGAACACTGAAGCTTTCTTT. Its protein reads: CASSQRGQGPNTEAFF. In this chain, TRBV14 is recombined with TRBJ1-1, and 9 bases in between align with TRBD1. The CDR3 spans 16 residues, from the cysteine through the phenylalanine. Only CDR3 DNA is held: 48 bases, read in frame from base 1. V loses 3 bases at its end and J loses 1 base; junction bases beyond the gene matches: 6. CDR1 is given as SGHDN and CDR2 as FVKESK, both from the germline V gene.